The 14 T cell receptor beta chains reported below all come from one sample, sequenced in a study of T cell responses to AZD1222 COVID-19 vaccine. Method: immunoSEQ multiplex PCR; TCRdb's copy keeps in-frame clones and lacks some. The table includes 55,000 to 75,000 clones, about nine tenths detected once. The sample here was peripheral blood, taken on day 0 of AZD1222 vaccination. The receptors were gathered from an adult in good health.

The rearrangement uses TRBV9 and TRBJ2-3, with 9 positions matching TRBD2. There are 16 residues in the CDR3. Germline CDR1 reads SGDLS; CDR2 reads YYNGEE. Trimming cost V 1 base and J 0 bases; bases outside gene matches: 3. The CDR3 bases are TGTGCCAGCAGCGTACGTAGCGGGGGTAGCACAGATACGCAGTATTTT. This encodes CASSVRSGGSTDTQYF.

The chain is built from TRBV27 and TRBJ1-1; D ambiguous. V shed 2 bases and J shed 1 base, with 11 bases lying between them. Germline V gene lookup returns CDR1 MNHEY and CDR2 SMNVEV (reference sequence). This CDR3 comprises 15 residues. The CDR3 nucleotides are TGTGCCAGCAGTTTAGCCGGTACCTCGAACACTGAAGCTTTCTTT. It is translated as CASSLAGTSNTEAFF.

V is TRBV5-5 and J is TRBJ1-5; no clear D gene. V shed 5 bases and J shed 5 bases, with 17 bases lying between them. The CDR3 has 15 residues. The germline V gene encodes CDR1 SGHKS and CDR2 YYEKEE (reference sequence). The CDR3 sequence: CASSFAVWADQPQHF. The DNA for the CDR3 is TGTGCCAGCAGTTTTGCTGTATGGGCGGATCAGCCCCAGCATTTT.

V gene TRBV10-3 combines with J gene TRBJ2-7; D is unclear. V was trimmed by 1 base and J by 6 bases, leaving 16 bases between them. The CDR3 runs 15 residues. Per the germline V gene, CDR1 is ENHRY and CDR2 is SYGVKD. The CDR3 DNA reads as TGTGCCATCAGTGAGTTAATGCTGGGTTCGGGCGAGCAGTACTTC. It is translated as CAISELMLGSGEQYF.

This clone was observed a single time. This rearrangement joins TRBV5-1 to TRBJ2-1; tentatively, D is TRBD2 (6 bases). V lost 4 bases to trimming and J lost 3 bases, with 14 bases between them. The CDR3 covers 15 residues. Germline V gene lookup returns CDR1 SGHRS and CDR2 YFSETQ. The CDR3 bases are TGCGCCAGCAGCCCCGGCGGGATTCACTACAATGAGCAGTTCTTC. This sequence encodes CASSPGGIHYNEQFF.

The chain carries TRBV6-2 or TRBV6-3 and TRBJ2-7; TRBD2 agrees at 10 bases. The CDR3 loop spans 19 amino acids. V lost 3 bases, J lost 0 bases, and 14 bases stayed unmatched. Per the germline V gene, CDR1 is MNHEY and CDR2 is SVGEGT. CDR3 in amino acids: CASSYFSIIAGGLSYEQYF. The CDR3 nucleotides read TGTGCCAGCAGTTATTTTTCCATTATAGCGGGAGGCCTCTCCTACGAGCAGTACTTC.

V gene TRBV28 combines with J gene TRBJ1-4; D is ambiguous. The length of the CDR3 is 14 residues. V was clipped by 1 base and J by 7 bases, with 10 bases between them. Germline CDR1 and CDR2: MDHEN and SYDVKM. In DNA form, the CDR3 reads TGTGCCAGCAGTTTATCCCTAGCTGGTGAAAAACTGTTTTTT. Its protein product is CASSLSLAGEKLFF.

The chain recombines TRBV11-1 with TRBJ2-7, with 8 bases matching TRBD2. The CDR3 loop spans 15 amino acids. V lost 0 bases and J lost 3; bases outside the gene matches: 4. The germline CDR1 and CDR2 sequences are SGHAT and FQDESV (reference sequence). As DNA, the CDR3 is TGTGCCAGCAGCTTAGCAGCGGGAGTTTTCTACGAGCAGTACTTC. Translated: CASSLAAGVFYEQYF. Together with reference TRBV11-1 and TRBJ2-7, the CDR3 gives the full variable domain: EAEVAQSPRYKITEKSQAVAFWCDPISGHATLYWYRQILGQGPELLVQFQDESVVDDSQLPKDRFSAERLKGVDSTLKIQPAELGDSAMYLCASSLAAGVFYEQYFGPGTRLTVT.

This clone was observed a few times. The chain carries TRBV5-1 and TRBJ2-7, with 7 bases aligning to TRBD2. This CDR3 is 14 amino acids long. Germline CDR1 and CDR2: SGHRS and YFSETQ. V was clipped by 2 bases and J by 9 bases; unmatched bases: 11. Here the CDR3 DNA reads TGCGCCAGCAGCTTATACGGGGGGTCAAAGGGGCAGTACTTC. This codes for CASSLYGGSKGQYF.

This chain links TRBV28 with TRBJ2-4; D call uncertain. CDR3 length: 17 residues. The germline V and J ends were trimmed by 2 bases and 0 bases, with 14 bases remaining between them. Germline CDR1 and CDR2: MDHEN and SYDVKM. CDR3 amino acids: CASSLGPGSLAKNIQYF. CDR3 nucleotide sequence: TGTGCCAGCAGTTTAGGACCAGGTTCCCTAGCCAAAAACATTCAGTACTTC.

The chain links TRBV27 to TRBJ2-1; perhaps D is TRBD1 or TRBD2 (6 bases each). Looked up from germline, CDR1 is MNHEY and CDR2 is SMNVEV (reference sequence). The CDR3 covers 16 residues. V was trimmed by 0 bases and J by 4 bases, leaving 13 bases between them. The DNA for the CDR3 is TGTGCCAGCAGTTTATCGCCGGGGGCTTCATACAATGAGCAGTTCTTC. Translating gives CASSLSPGASYNEQFF.

The V call is TRBV5-1, the J call TRBJ2-7, with D possibly being TRBD1 or TRBD2 (6 bases each). The CDR3 is 14 residues long. Between the trimmed V and J ends, which lost 9 bases and 4 bases, there was a span of 20 bases. Germline V gene lookup returns CDR1 SGHRS and CDR2 YFSETQ. The CDR3 sequence is CAIQGGFSVYEQYF. As DNA, the CDR3 is TGCGCCATTCAAGGGGGGTTTTCGGTTTACGAGCAGTACTTC.

This clone has just a few counts. The chain couples TRBV7-8 to TRBJ2-6, with D possibly matching TRBD1 (6 bases). V dropped 4 bases and J dropped 2 bases, with 12 bases sitting between them. Germline lookup yields CDR1 SGHVS and CDR2 FQNEAQ. CDR3 length: 16 residues. CDR3 nucleotide sequence: TGTGCCAGCAGCTCACCTCAGGGGACTGGGGCCAACGTCCTGACTTTC. Protein: CASSSPQGTGANVLTF.

The chain is built from TRBV4-1 and TRBJ2-2; 9 bases fit TRBD2. V lost 6 bases and J lost 9; bases outside the gene matches: 2. This CDR3 is built from 12 residues. CDR1 and CDR2 (germline): MGHRA, YSYEKL. The CDR3 region has the DNA TGCGCCAGCAGTGGGACTAGCCGGGAGCTGTTTTTT. Its translation: CASSGTSRELFF.